The rows below give T cell receptor beta chains drawn from one sample of a study of T-cell reconstitution after alpha-beta-depleted transplantation in children. TCRdb used MiXCR to reprocess the PCR reads, holding one entry per CDR3 protein. The table has roughly 400,000 distinct CDR3 sequences, about 40% seen once. The input for sequencing was PBMCs, taken before TCRalphabeta/CD19-depleted stem cell transplant. The receptors come from a girl aged 2-10 years with aplastic anemia, due to receive a stem cell transplant. Each CDR3 is given with its conserved first and last residue. Fields, in order: J gene, clone size, D gene, V gene, CDR3 protein, CDR3 DNA. The D gene is left open where the match is weak. Clone size, where shown, is once, few, many, or a class for clones that have expanded.

TRBJ2-1 . . TRBV29-1 CSVEGASSYNEQFF TGCAGCGTTGAAGGTGCGAGCTCCTACAATGAGCAGTTCTTC
TRBJ2-3 few TRBD1 TRBV5-1 CASSLGGTGTDTQYF TGCGCCAGCAGCTTGGGGGGGACAGGGACGGATACGCAGTATTTT
TRBJ2-1 . . TRBV11-3 CASSPETEQFF TGTGCCAGCAGCCCAGAGACAGAGCAGTTCTTC
TRBJ2-3 . . TRBV5-1 CASSLYTISDTQYF TGCGCCAGCAGCTTATACACCATCTCAGATACGCAGTATTTT
TRBJ2-7 few . TRBV14 CASSQTRGPYEQYF TGTGCCAGCAGCCAGACCAGGGGACCCTACGAGCAGTACTTC
TRBJ2-1 . . TRBV28 CGAQGSYNEQFF TGTGGCGCCCAGGGCTCCTACAATGAGCAGTTCTTC
TRBJ2-3 many TRBD2 TRBV5-1 CASSSSGRQSDTQYF TGCGCCAGCAGCTCCAGCGGGAGGCAATCAGATACGCAGTATTTT
TRBJ2-7 . . TRBV15 CATSRDLRNSYEQYF TGTGCCACCAGCAGAGATTTACGGAACTCCTACGAGCAGTACTTC
TRBJ1-1 many . TRBV20-1 CSALISPGYEAFF TGCAGTGCTTTGATATCTCCCGGGTACGAAGCTTTCTTT
TRBJ2-1 many TRBD2 TRBV7-3 CASRVSGSSYNEQFF TGTGCCAGCAGGGTTAGCGGGAGCTCCTACAATGAGCAGTTCTTC
TRBJ2-7 few TRBD1 TRBV20-1 CSARQGGSYEQYF TGCAGTGCTCGACAGGGTGGCTCCTACGAGCAGTACTTC
TRBJ1-2 few . TRBV10-3 CAIKAPGSYGYTF TGTGCCATCAAAGCCCCAGGGAGCTATGGCTACACCTTC
TRBJ1-5 few . TRBV5-1 CASSLGHNQPQHF TGCGCCAGCAGCTTGGGCCACAATCAGCCCCAGCATTTT
TRBJ2-7 . TRBD2 TRBV12-3/TRBV12-4 CASSLRGGRAGEQYF TGTGCCAGCAGTTTACGCGGCGGGAGGGCCGGAGAGCAGTACTTC
TRBJ2-1 few . TRBV4-2 CASSQDGRTRQRTYNEQFF TGTGCCAGCAGCCAAGATGGCCGGACTCGACAGCGCACCTACAATGAGCAGTTCTTC
TRBJ2-6 . . TRBV4-2 CASSQAAGQSLRGANVLTF TGTGCCAGCAGCCAGGCCGCGGGACAGTCCCTCAGAGGGGCCAACGTCCTGACTTTC
TRBJ2-1 many TRBD2 TRBV4-2 CASSQEPAGPEGEQFF TGTGCCAGCAGCCAAGAACCAGCGGGACCGGAGGGTGAGCAGTTCTTC
TRBJ2-5 . TRBD1 TRBV5-6 CASSTGQGTETQYF TGTGCCAGCAGCACAGGACAGGGAACAGAGACCCAGTACTTC
TRBJ2-2 . . TRBV5-1 CASSLRDRSNTGELFF TGCGCCAGCAGCTTACGAGACAGGTCGAACACCGGGGAGCTGTTTTTT
TRBJ2-6 . . TRBV24-1 CATSLTGANVLTF TGTGCCACCAGTCTCACTGGGGCCAACGTCCTGACTTTC
TRBJ1-1 many TRBD1 TRBV29-1 CSVLRGQPPIAFF TGCAGCGTACTTAGGGGACAGCCCCCGATAGCTTTCTTT
TRBJ1-1 . TRBD1 TRBV5-1 CASSSNRGGSTEAFF TGCGCCAGCAGCTCAAACAGGGGTGGAAGCACTGAAGCTTTCTTT
TRBJ2-3 few . TRBV20-1 CSALAGPHLHTDTQYF TGCAGTGCTCTGGCGGGACCCCACTTACACACAGATACGCAGTATTTT
TRBJ2-1 . . TRBV5-4 CASSSDSNEQFF TGTGCCAGCAGCTCGGACAGCAATGAGCAGTTCTTC
TRBJ2-7 few . TRBV20-1 CSASYREKYEQYF TGCAGTGCTAGTTACAGGGAGAAATACGAGCAGTACTTC
TRBJ2-3 . . TRBV12-3/TRBV12-4 CASGLTRTSTDTQYF TGTGCCAGCGGCCTGACAAGAACTAGCACAGATACGCAGTATTTT
TRBJ2-1 few TRBD2 TRBV11-1 CASSFQFSGRGPYNEQFF TGTGCCAGCAGCTTTCAATTTAGCGGGAGAGGTCCCTACAATGAGCAGTTCTTC